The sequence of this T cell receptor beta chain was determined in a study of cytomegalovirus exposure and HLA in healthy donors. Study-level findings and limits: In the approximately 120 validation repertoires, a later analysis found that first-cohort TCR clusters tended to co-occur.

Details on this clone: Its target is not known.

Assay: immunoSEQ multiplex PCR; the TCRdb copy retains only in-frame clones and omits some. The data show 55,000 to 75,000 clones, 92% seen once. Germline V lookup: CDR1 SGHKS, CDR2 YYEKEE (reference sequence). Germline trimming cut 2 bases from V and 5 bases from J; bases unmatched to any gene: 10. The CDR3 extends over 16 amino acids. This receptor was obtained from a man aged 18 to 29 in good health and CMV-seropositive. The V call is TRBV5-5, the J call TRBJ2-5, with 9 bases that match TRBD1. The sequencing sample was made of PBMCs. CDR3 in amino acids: CASSFRRQGEGETQYF. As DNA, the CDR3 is TGTGCCAGCAGCTTCAGGAGACAGGGGGAAGGGGAGACCCAGTACTTC.